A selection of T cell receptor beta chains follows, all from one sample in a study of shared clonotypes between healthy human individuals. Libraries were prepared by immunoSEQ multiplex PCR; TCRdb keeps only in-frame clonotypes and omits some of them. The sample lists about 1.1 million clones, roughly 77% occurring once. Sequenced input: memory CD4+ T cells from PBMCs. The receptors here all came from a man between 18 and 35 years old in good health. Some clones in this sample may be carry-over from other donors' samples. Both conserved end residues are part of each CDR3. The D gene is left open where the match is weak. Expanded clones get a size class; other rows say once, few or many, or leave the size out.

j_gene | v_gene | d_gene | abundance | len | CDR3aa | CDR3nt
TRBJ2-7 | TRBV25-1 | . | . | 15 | CASTPLAGVGHEQYF | TGTGCCAGCACCCCTTTGGCAGGGGTTGGGCACGAGCAGTACTTC
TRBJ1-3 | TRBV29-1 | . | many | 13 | CSVPEFSGNTIYF | TGCAGCGTACCAGAGTTCTCTGGAAACACCATATATTTT
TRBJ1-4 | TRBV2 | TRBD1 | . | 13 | CASSGQGTEKLFF | TGTGCCAGCAGTGGACAGGGCACTGAAAAACTGTTTTTT
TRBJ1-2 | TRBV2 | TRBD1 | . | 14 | CASSVWDRGYGYTF | TGTGCCAGCAGTGTATGGGACAGGGGTTACGGCTACACCTTC
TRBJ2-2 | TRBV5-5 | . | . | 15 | CASSPRGPATGELFF | TGTGCCAGCAGCCCCAGGGGACCGGCCACCGGGGAGCTGTTTTTT
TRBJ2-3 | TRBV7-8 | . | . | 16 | CASSLRGVAGTDTQYF | TGTGCCAGCAGCTTACGAGGCGTAGCGGGCACAGATACGCAGTATTTT
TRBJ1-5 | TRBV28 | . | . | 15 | CASSLAGDFDQPQHF | TGTGCCAGCAGTTTGGCAGGGGATTTTGATCAGCCCCAGCATTTT
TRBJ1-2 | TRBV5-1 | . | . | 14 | CASSLGQPNYGYTF | TGCGCCAGCAGCTTAGGACAGCCTAACTATGGCTACACCTTC
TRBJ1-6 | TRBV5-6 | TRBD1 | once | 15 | CASSLLGDRDSPLHF | TGTGCCAGCAGCTTGTTGGGAGACAGGGATTCACCCCTCCACTTT
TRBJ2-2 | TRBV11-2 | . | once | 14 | CASSSPRTAGELFF | TGTGCCAGCAGCTCACCCCGGACAGCCGGGGAGCTGTTTTTT
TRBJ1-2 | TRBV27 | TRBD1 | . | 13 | CASSARGVGGYTF | TGTGCCAGCAGTGCCAGGGGGGTCGGGGGCTACACCTTC
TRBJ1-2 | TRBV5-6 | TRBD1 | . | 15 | CASSRAEGAGYGYTF | TGTGCCAGCAGCCGCGCAGAGGGGGCTGGGTATGGCTACACCTTC
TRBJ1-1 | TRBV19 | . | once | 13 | CASSITGSPEAFF | TGTGCCAGTAGTATAACGGGGAGTCCTGAAGCTTTCTTT
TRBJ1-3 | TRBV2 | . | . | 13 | CASKGGSGNTIYF | TGTGCCAGCAAGGGGGGCTCTGGAAACACCATATATTTT
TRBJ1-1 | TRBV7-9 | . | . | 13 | CASSVGMNTEAFF | TGTGCCAGCAGCGTGGGGATGAACACTGAAGCTTTCTTT
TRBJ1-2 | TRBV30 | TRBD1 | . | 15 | CAWTEIDRAWGGYTF | TGTGCCTGGACCGAAATCGACAGGGCATGGGGAGGCTACACCTTC
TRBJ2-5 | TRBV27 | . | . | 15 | CASSWGLGAQETQYF | TGTGCCAGCAGTTGGGGCCTTGGGGCTCAAGAGACCCAGTACTTC
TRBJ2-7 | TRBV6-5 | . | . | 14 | CASSLKVFTYEQYF | TGTGCCAGCAGCCTGAAGGTGTTTACCTACGAGCAGTACTTC
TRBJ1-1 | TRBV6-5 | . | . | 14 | CASSYTGRDTEAFF | TGTGCCAGCAGTTACACGGGGCGCGACACTGAAGCTTTCTTT
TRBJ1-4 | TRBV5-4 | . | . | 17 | CASLIKWSGSTNEKLFF | TGTGCCAGCCTCATAAAATGGTCAGGAAGCACTAATGAAAAACTGTTTTTT
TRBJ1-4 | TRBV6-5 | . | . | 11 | CASRVDEKLFF | TGTGCCAGCAGGGTTGATGAAAAACTGTTTTTT
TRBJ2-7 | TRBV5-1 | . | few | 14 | CASASQGRGNEQYF | TGCGCCAGCGCCTCGCAGGGGAGAGGTAACGAGCAGTACTTC
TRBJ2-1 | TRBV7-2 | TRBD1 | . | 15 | CASSLGTGVGNEQFF | TGTGCCAGCAGCCTGGGAACAGGGGTAGGGAATGAGCAGTTCTTC
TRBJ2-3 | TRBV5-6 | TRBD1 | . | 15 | CASSPGQGIADTQYF | TGTGCCAGCAGCCCAGGACAGGGAATAGCAGATACGCAGTATTTT
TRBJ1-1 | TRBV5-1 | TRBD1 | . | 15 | CASSLVRGLNTEAFF | TGCGCCAGCAGCTTGGTCAGGGGGCTTAACACTGAAGCTTTCTTT
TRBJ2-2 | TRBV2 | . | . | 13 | CASSETAAGELFF | TGTGCCAGCAGTGAAACGGCGGCCGGGGAGCTGTTTTTT
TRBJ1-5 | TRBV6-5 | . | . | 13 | CASSAFGSGPQHF | TGTGCCAGCAGTGCCTTCGGGTCAGGGCCCCAGCATTTT
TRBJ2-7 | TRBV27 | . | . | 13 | CASSLRRPTEQYF | TGTGCCAGCAGTTTGAGGCGCCCCACCGAGCAGTACTTC
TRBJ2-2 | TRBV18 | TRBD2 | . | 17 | CASSPLDLAANTGELFF | TGTGCCAGCTCACCACTCGACCTAGCGGCAAACACCGGGGAGCTGTTTTTT
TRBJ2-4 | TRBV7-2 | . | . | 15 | CASSPQQAAKNIQYF | TGTGCCAGCAGCCCTCAACAGGCTGCCAAAAACATTCAGTACTTC
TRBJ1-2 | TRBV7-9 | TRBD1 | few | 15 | CASSPQGDFNYGYTF | TGTGCCAGCAGCCCACAGGGGGACTTTAACTATGGCTACACCTTC
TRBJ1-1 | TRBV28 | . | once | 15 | CASTIRSVGGREAFF | TGTGCCAGCACTATACGTAGCGTCGGGGGACGTGAAGCTTTCTTT
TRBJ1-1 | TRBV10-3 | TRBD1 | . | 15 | CAISAGTGLSREAFF | TGTGCCATCAGTGCGGGGACAGGACTATCCCGTGAAGCTTTCTTT
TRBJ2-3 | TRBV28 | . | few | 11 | CASRGADTQYF | TGTGCCAGCCGAGGGGCAGATACGCAGTATTTT
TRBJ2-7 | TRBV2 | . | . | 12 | CASSASWPEQYF | TGTGCCAGCAGTGCCTCGTGGCCCGAGCAGTACTTC
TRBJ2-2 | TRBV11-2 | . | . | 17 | CASSLYPSARGTGELFF | TGTGCCAGCAGCTTATACCCTAGCGCGCGGGGCACCGGGGAGCTGTTTTTT
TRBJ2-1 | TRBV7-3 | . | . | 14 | CASSLGGMADEQFF | TGTGCCAGCAGCTTAGGCGGGATGGCAGATGAGCAGTTCTTC
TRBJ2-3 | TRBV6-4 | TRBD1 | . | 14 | CASSPGQGPDTQYF | TGTGCCAGCAGCCCTGGACAGGGTCCAGATACGCAGTATTTT
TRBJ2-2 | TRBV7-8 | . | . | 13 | CASSLSNTGELFF | TGTGCCAGCAGCTTGTCGAACACCGGGGAGCTGTTTTTT
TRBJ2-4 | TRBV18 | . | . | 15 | CASSPDFGLGNIQYF | TGTGCCAGCTCACCAGATTTCGGATTGGGAAACATTCAGTACTTC
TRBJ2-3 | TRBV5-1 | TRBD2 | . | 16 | CASSLAGGRATDTQYF | TGCGCCAGCAGCTTGGCCGGCGGGAGGGCCACAGATACGCAGTATTTT
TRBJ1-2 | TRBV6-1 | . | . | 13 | CASRAGVNYGYTF | TGTGCCAGCAGGGCTGGGGTCAACTATGGCTACACCTTC
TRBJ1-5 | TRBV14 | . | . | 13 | CASSQQSNQPQHF | TGTGCCAGCAGCCAACAGAGCAATCAGCCCCAGCATTTT
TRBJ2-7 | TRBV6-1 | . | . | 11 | CASTMGGEQYF | TGTGCCAGCACGATGGGCGGCGAGCAGTACTTC
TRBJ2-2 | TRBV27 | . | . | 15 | CASRRGRGGTGELFF | TGTGCCAGCAGGAGGGGGCGGGGCGGCACCGGGGAGCTGTTTTTT
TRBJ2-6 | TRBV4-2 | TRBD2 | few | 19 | CASSQDTPREGSGANVLTF | TGTGCCAGCAGCCAAGATACGCCGCGGGAGGGTAGTGGGGCCAACGTCCTGACTTTC
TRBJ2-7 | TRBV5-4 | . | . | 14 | CASSLGAEPGEQYF | TGTGCCAGCAGCTTGGGGGCAGAACCGGGGGAGCAGTACTTC
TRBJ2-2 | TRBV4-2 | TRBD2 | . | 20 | CASSRTPGTSYSGDTGELFF | TGTGCCAGCAGCCGCACCCCAGGGACTAGCTACTCCGGGGACACCGGGGAGCTGTTTTTT
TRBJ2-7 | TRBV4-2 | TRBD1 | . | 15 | CASSIIPGTGYEQYF | TGTGCCAGCAGCATAATTCCCGGGACAGGGTACGAGCAGTACTTC
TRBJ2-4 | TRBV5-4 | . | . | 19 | CASSWGLIAQGPAKNIQYF | TGTGCCAGCAGCTGGGGACTTATAGCCCAGGGTCCAGCCAAAAACATTCAGTACTTC
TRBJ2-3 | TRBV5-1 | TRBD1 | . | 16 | CASSLRGQGGGDTQYF | TGCGCCAGCAGCTTGCGCGGACAGGGCGGTGGGGATACGCAGTATTTT
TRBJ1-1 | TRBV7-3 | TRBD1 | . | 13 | CASSPGTGTEAFF | TGTGCCAGCAGCCCCGGGACAGGGACTGAAGCTTTCTTT
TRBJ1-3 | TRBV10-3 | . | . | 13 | CATRDNSGNTIYF | TGTGCCACAAGGGACAACTCTGGAAACACCATATATTTT
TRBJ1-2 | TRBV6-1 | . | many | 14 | CASSYLGGNYGYTF | TGTGCCAGCAGCTACCTCGGTGGAAACTATGGCTACACCTTC
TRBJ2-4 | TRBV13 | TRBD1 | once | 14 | CASSYQGAANIQYF | TGTGCCAGCAGCTACCAGGGGGCTGCGAACATTCAGTACTTC
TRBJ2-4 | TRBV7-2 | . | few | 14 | CASSLDGGENIQYF | TGTGCCAGCAGCTTAGATGGAGGCGAAAACATTCAGTACTTC